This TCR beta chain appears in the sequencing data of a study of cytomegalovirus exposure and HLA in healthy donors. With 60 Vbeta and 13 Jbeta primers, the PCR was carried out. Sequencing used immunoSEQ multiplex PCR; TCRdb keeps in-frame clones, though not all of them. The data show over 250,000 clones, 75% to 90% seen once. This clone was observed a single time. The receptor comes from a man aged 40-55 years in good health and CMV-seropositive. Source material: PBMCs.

The CDR3 nucleotides read TGTGCCAGCAGTTCGCAGGGTGTAAGCAATCAGCCCCAGCATTTT. It translates to CASSSQGVSNQPQHF. The chain combines TRBV28 with TRBJ1-5, with a possible D match to TRBD1 (5 bases). The germline V gene has CDR1 MDHEN and CDR2 SYDVKM. This CDR3 has 15 residues. V lost 4 bases, J lost 1 base, and 11 bases lay in between. Drawing the rest from reference TRBV28 and TRBJ1-5, the complete variable domain is DVKVTQSSRYLVKRTGEKVFLECVQDMDHENMFWYRQDPGLGLRLIYFSYDVKMKEKGDIPEGYSVSREKKERFSLILESASTNQTSMYLCASSSQGVSNQPQHFGDGTRLSIL.